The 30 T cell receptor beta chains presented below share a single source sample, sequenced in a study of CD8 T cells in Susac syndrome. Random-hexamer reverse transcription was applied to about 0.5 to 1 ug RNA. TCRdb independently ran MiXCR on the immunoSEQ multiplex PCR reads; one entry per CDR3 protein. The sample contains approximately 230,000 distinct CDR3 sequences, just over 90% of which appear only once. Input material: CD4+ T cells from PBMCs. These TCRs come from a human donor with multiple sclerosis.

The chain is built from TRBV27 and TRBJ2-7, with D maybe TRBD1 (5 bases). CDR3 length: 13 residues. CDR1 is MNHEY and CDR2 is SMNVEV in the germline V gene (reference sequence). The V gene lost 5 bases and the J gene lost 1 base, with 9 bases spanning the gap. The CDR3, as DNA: TGTGCCAGCAGTACCACAGGTTCCTACGAGCAGTACTTC. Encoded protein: CASSTTGSYEQYF.

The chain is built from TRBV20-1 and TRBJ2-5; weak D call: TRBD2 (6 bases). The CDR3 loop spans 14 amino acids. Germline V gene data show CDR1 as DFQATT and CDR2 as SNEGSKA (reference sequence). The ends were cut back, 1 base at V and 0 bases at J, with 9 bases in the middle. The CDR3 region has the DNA TGCAGTGCTAGAGGGACTACCTACCAAGAGACCCAGTACTTC. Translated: CSARGTTYQETQYF.

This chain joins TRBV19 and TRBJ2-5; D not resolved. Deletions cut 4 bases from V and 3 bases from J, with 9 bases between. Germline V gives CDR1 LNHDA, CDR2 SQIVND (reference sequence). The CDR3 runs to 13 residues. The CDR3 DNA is TGTGCCAGTAGTACCGGACGGAAAGAGACCCAGTACTTC. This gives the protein CASSTGRKETQYF.

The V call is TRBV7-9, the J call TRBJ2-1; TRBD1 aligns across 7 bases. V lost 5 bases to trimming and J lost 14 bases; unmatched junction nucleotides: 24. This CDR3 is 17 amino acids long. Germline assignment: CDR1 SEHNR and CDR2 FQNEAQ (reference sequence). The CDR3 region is CASSAPPGQPGHGYEFF. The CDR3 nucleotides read TGTGCCAGCAGCGCGCCTCCGGGACAGCCCGGGCATGGGTATGAGTTCTTC.

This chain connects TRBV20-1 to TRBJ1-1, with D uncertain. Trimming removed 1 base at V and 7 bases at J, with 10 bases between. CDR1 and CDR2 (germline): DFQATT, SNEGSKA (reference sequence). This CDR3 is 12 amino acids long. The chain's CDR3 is CSARATGVEAFF. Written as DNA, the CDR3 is TGCAGTGCTAGAGCCACCGGGGTTGAAGCTTTCTTT.

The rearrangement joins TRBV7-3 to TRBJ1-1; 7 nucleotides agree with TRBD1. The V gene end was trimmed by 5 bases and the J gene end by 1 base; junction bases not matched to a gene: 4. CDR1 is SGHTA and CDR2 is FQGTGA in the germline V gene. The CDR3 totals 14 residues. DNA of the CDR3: TGTGCCAGCAGCGTGACAGGGAAGAACACTGAAGCTTTCTTT. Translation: CASSVTGKNTEAFF.

CDR3 sequence (DNA): TGTGCCACCAGTGATTGGACAGGGGATTCTGGCTACACCTTC. Protein: CATSDWTGDSGYTF. The chain links TRBV24-1 to TRBJ1-2, with 9 bases that match TRBD1. In germline, CDR1 is KGHDR, CDR2 SFDVKD. Trimming took 2 bases from V and 7 from J; bases not matched to a gene: 4. The CDR3 loop spans 14 amino acids.

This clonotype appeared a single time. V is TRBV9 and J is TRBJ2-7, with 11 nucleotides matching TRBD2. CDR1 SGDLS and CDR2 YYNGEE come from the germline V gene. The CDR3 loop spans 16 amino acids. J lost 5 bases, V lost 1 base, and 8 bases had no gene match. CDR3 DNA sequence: TGTGCCAGCAGCGTAACTAGCGGGGGTAGGTTCGACGAGCAGTACTTC. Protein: CASSVTSGGRFDEQYF.

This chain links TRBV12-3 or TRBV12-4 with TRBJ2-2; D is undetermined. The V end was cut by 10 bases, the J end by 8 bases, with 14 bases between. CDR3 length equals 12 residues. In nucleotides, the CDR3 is TGTGCCACCCCAAAGATTAGTGGGGAGCTGTTTTTT. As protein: CATPKISGELFF.

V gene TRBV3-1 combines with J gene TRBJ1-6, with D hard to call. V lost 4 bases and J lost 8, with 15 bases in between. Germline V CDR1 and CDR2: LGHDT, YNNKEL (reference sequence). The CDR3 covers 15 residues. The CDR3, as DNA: TGTGCCAGCAGCCCCCGATCGTCGCTCTATTCACCCCTCCACTTT. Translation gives CASSPRSSLYSPLHF.

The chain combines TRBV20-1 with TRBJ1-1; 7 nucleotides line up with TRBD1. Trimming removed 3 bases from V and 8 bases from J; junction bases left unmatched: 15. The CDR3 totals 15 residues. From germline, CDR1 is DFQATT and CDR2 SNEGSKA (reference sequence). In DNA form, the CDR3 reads TGCAGTGCTAGGGGGGACAGACGCAAAAAGGGGGAAGCTTTCTTT. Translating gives CSARGDRRKKGEAFF.

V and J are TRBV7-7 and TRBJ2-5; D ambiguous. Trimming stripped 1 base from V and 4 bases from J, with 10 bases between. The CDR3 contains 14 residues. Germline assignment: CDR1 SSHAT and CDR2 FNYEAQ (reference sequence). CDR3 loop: CASSLGTLGETQYF. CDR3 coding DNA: TGTGCCAGCAGCTTAGGGACCCTCGGAGAGACCCAGTACTTC. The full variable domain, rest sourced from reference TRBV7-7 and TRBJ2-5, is GAGVSQSPRYKVTKRGQDVTLRCDPISSHATLYWYQQALGQGPEFLTYFNYEAQPDKSGLPSDRFSAERPEGSISTLTIQRTEQRDSAMYRCASSLGTLGETQYFGPGTRLLVL.

The CDR3 is CASSPLDGYEQYV. CDR3 in DNA: TGTGCCAGCTCACCCCTGGACGGCTACGAGCAGTACGTC. The gene calls are TRBV18 and TRBJ2-7; D gene ambiguous. The CDR3 totals 13 residues. V was clipped by 3 bases and J by 3 bases, with 9 bases between them. Germline values: CDR1 KGHSH, CDR2 LQKENI.

The CDR3 sequence is CASSSGGTNEKLFF. DNA for the CDR3: TGCGCCAGCAGCTCGGGTGGAACTAATGAAAAACTGTTTTTT. The chain recombines TRBV5-1 with TRBJ1-4; D gene uncertain. V was cut by 3 bases and J by 1 base, with 7 bases left in between. There are 14 residues in the CDR3. CDR1 and CDR2 from the germline V gene are SGHRS and YFSETQ.

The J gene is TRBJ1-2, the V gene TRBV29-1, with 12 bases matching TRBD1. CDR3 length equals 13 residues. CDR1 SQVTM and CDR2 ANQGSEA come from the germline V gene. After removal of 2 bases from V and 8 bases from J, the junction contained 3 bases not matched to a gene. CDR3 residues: CSVERDRGHGYTF. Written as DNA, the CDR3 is TGCAGCGTTGAAAGGGACAGGGGGCACGGCTACACCTTC.

The CDR3 region is CASSVDPGVDYNEQFF. The CDR3 nucleotides are TGTGCCAGCAGCGTAGATCCCGGGGTGGACTACAATGAGCAGTTCTTC. V usage is TRBV9 and J usage is TRBJ2-1, with D maybe TRBD2 (5 bases). Trimming pared 0 bases from V and 3 bases from J, leaving 13 bases between. CDR1 is SGDLS, CDR2 YYNGEE, per germline. This CDR3 is built from 16 residues. Drawing the rest from reference TRBV9 and TRBJ2-1, the complete variable domain is DSGVTQTPKHLITATGQRVTLRCSPRSGDLSVYWYQQSLDQGLQFLIQYYNGEERAKGNILERFSAQQFPDLHSELNLSSLELGDSALYFCASSVDPGVDYNEQFFGPGTRLTVL.

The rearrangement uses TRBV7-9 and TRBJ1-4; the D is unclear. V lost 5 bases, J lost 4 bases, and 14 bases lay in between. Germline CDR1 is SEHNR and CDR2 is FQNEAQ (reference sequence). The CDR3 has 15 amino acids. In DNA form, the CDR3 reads TGTGCCAGCAGCAGCCGACGGAACTATAATGAAAAACTGTTTTTT. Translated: CASSSRRNYNEKLFF.

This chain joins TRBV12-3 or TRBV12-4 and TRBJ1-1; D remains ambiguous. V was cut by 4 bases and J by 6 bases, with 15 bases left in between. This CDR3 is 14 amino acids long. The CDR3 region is CASSSHSGRPEAFF. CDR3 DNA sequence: TGTGCCAGCAGTTCACACTCCGGCAGGCCTGAAGCTTTCTTT.

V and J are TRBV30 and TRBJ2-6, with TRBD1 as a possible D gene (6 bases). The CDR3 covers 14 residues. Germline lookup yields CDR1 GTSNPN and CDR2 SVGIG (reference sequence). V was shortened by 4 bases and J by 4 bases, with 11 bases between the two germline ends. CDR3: CAWKGQLGANVLTF. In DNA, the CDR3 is TGTGCCTGGAAAGGACAGTTGGGGGCCAACGTCCTGACTTTC.

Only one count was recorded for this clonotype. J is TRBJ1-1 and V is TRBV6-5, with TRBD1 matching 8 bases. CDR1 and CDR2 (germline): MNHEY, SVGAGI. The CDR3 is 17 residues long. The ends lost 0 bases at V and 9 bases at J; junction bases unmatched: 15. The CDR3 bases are TGTGCCAGCAGTTACTCGAAAGTCGGGGTCCGACAGGGGAAAGCTTTCTTT. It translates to CASSYSKVGVRQGKAFF.

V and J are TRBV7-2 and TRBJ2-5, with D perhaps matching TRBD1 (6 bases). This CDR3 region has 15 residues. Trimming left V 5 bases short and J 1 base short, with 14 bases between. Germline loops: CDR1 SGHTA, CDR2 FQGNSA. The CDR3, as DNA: TGTGCCAGCAGCCGGGGACACCCAAGCCAAGAGACCCAGTACTTC. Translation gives CASSRGHPSQETQYF. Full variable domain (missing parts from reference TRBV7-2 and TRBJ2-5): GAGVSQSPSNKVTEKGKDVELRCDPISGHTALYWYRQSLGQGLEFLIYFQGNSAPDKSGLPSDRFSAERTGGSVSTLTIQRTQQEDSAVYLCASSRGHPSQETQYFGPGTRLLVL.

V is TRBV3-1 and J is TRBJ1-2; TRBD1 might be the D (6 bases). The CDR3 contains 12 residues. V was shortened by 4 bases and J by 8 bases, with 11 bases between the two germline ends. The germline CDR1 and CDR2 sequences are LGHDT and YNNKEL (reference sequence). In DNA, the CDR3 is TGTGCCAGCAGCCTTGAAGGGGGAGGCTACACCTTC. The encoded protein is CASSLEGGGYTF.

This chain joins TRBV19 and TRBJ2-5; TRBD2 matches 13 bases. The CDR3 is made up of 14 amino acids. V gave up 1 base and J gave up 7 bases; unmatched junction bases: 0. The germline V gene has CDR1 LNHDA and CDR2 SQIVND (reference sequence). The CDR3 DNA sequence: TGTGCCAGTAGTATAGGGACTAGCGGGAGGACCCAGTACTTC. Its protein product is CASSIGTSGRTQYF.

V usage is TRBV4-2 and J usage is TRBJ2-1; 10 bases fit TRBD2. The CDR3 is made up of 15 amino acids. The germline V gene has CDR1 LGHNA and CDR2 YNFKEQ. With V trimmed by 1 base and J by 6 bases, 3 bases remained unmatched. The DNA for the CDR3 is TGTGCCAGCAGCCAAGGGGCTAGCGGGGGCAATGAGCAGTTCTTC. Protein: CASSQGASGGNEQFF.

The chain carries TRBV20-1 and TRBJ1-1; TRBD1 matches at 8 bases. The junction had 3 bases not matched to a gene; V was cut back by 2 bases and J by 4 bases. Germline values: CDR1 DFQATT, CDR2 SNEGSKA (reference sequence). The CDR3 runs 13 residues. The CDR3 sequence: CSARKDRATEAFF. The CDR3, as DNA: TGCAGTGCTAGAAAGGACAGGGCCACTGAAGCTTTCTTT.

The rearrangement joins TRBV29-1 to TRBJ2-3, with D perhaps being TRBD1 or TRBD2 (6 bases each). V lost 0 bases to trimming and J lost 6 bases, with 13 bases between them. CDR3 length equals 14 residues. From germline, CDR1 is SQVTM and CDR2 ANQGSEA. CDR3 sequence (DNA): TGCAGCGTTGAAGATGGCTTAGGGGGGGATACGCAGTATTTT. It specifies CSVEDGLGGDTQYF.

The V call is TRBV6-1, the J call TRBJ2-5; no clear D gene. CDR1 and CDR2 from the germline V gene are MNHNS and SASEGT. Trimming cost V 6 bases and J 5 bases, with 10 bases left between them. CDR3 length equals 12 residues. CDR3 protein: CASSDTWETQYF. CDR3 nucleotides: TGTGCCAGCAGCGATACATGGGAGACCCAGTACTTC.

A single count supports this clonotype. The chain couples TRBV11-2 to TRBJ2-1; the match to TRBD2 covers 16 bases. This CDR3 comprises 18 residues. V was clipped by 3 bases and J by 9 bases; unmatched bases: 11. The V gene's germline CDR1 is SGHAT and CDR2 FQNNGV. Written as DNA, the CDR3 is TGTGCCAGCAGCTTGGGGACTAGCGGGAGGGGGACCTCTAGTGAGCAGTTCTTC. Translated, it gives CASSLGTSGRGTSSEQFF.

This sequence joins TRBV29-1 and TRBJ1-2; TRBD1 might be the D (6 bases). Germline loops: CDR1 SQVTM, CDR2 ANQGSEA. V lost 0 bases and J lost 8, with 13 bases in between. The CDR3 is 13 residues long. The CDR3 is CSVEEQGYRGYTF. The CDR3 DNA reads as TGCAGCGTTGAAGAGCAGGGGTACAGGGGCTACACCTTC.

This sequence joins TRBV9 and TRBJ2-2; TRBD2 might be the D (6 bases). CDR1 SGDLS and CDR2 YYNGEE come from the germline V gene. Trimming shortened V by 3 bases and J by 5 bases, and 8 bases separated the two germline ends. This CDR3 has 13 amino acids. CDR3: CASSAGVTGELFF. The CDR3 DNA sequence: TGTGCCAGCAGCGCGGGAGTTACCGGGGAGCTGTTTTTT.